This paragraph reports one T cell receptor beta chain. Its specificity is not known. This specimen comes from a study of T cell repertoires in cytomegalovirus infection. Across the whole study: Public signatures in TCR beta pointed to CMV infection and matching HLA type.

With 4 bases removed from V and 0 bases from J, the gap between germline ends came to 7 bases. The CDR3 is made up of 13 amino acids. Germline assignment: CDR1 WNHNN and CDR2 SYGVQD (reference sequence). MiXCR was run by TCRdb on the reads, yielding one entry per CDR3 protein. Counted here are approximately 700,000 distinct CDR3 sequences, about a third occurring once; the ten biggest clones make up roughly 2.8%. Broader study findings: CMV carriers having the relevant HLA were flagged by cumulative public TCR beta family frequency. Ex vivo responses were dominated by HLA-C-restricted CMV-specific TCR beta clonotypes.

The chain combines TRBV10-1 with TRBJ2-7; the D call may be TRBD1 or TRBD2 (5 bases each). This sequence originates from a human donor in good health (CMV status not recorded). Some clones in this sample may be carry-over from other donors' samples. Source material: PBMCs. The chain's CDR3 is CASSAGPSYEQYF. CDR3 bases: TGCGCCAGCAGTGCGGGACCCTCCTACGAGCAGTACTTC.